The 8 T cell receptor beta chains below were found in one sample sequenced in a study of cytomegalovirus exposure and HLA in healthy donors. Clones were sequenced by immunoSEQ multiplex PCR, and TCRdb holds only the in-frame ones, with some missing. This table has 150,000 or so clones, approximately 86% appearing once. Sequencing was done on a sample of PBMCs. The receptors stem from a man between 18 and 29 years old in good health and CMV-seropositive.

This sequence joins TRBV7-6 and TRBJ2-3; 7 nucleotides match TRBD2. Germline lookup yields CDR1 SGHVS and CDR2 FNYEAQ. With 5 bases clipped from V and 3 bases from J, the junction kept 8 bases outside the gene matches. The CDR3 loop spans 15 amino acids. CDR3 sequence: CASSQTGGRTDTQYF. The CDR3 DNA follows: TGTGCCAGCAGCCAAACGGGGGGTAGAACAGATACGCAGTATTTT.

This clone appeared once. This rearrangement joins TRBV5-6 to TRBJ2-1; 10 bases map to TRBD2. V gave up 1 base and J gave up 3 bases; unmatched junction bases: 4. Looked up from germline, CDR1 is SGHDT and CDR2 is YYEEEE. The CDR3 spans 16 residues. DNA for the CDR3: TGTGCCAGCAGCTTGTTAGCGGGGGGTGTCTACAATGAGCAGTTCTTC. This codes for CASSLLAGGVYNEQFF.

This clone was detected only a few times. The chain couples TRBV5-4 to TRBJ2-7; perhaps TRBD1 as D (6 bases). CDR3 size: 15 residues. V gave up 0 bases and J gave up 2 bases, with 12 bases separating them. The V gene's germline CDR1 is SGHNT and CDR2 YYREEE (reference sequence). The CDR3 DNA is TGTGCCAGCAGCTTGGGGCCGGGACAAACCTACGAGCAGTACTTC. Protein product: CASSLGPGQTYEQYF. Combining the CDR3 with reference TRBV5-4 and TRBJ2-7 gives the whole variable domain ETGVTQSPTHLIKTRGQQVTLRCSSQSGHNTVSWYQQALGQGPQFIFQYYREEENGRGNFPPRFSGLQFPNYSSELNVNALELDDSALYLCASSLGPGQTYEQYFGPGTRLTVT.

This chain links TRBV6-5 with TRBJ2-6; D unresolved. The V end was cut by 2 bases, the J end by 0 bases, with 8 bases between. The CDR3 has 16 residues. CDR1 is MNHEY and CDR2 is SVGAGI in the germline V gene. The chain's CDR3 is CASSYISGSGANVLTF. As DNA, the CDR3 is TGTGCCAGCAGTTACATTTCAGGCTCTGGGGCCAACGTCCTGACTTTC.

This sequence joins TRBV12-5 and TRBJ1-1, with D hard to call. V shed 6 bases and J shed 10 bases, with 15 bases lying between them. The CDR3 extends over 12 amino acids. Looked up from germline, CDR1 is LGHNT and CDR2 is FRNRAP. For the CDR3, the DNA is TGTGCTAGTGGGGATAGAGGGCCACCAGCTTTCTTT. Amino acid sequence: CASGDRGPPAFF.

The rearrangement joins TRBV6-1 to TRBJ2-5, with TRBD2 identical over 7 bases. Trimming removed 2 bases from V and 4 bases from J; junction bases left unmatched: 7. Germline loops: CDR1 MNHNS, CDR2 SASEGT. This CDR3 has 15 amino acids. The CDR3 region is CASSEYIGEGETQYF. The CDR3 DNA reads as TGTGCCAGCAGTGAATATATAGGGGAGGGAGAGACCCAGTACTTC.

The CDR3 nucleotides read TGTGCCAGCAGCTTGGTGAGGGAGAACACTGAAGCTTTCTTT. It encodes CASSLVRENTEAFF. V usage is TRBV5-8 and J usage is TRBJ1-1, with no clear D. From germline, CDR1 is SGHTS and CDR2 YDEGEE. V lost 0 bases, J lost 1 base, and 7 bases lay in between. This CDR3 region has 14 residues.

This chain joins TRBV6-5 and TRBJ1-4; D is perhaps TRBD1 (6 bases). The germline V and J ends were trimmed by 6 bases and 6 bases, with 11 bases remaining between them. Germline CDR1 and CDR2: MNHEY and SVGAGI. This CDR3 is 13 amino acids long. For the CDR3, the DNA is TGTGCCAGCAGGCAGGGGTTAGATGAAAAACTGTTTTTT. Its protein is CASRQGLDEKLFF.